What follows describes a single T cell receptor beta chain. Its antigen remains unidentified. This sample is part of a study of cytomegalovirus exposure and HLA in healthy donors. Across the whole study: Of fewer than 450 genotyped donors, roughly 81% clustered with self-reported Caucasian donors.

The CDR3 totals 12 residues. Per germline, CDR1 SEHNR and CDR2 FQNEAQ (reference sequence). The V gene lost 1 base and the J gene lost 10 bases, with 10 bases spanning the gap. Primers: 60 Vbeta forward and 13 Jbeta reverse. Assay used: immunoSEQ multiplex PCR; TCRdb lists only in-frame clones, some missing. Of some 130,000 clones listed, 82% are singletons. General observations from the study: Per a later analysis, about 18,000 TCR beta sequences showed association with HLA alleles at 0.05 false discovery rate. Accurate prediction of most subjects' HLA-A and HLA-B alleles from TCR beta sequences was reported. CMV serostatus alone was available as immune exposure information.

The chain joins TRBV7-9 to TRBJ1-1, with D hard to call. Sequenced material: PBMCs. The origin of this receptor is a male donor in good health and CMV-seropositive. For the CDR3, the DNA is TGTGCCAGCAGCTTAGAATATCGGGGAGCTTTCTTT. Encoded protein: CASSLEYRGAFF.